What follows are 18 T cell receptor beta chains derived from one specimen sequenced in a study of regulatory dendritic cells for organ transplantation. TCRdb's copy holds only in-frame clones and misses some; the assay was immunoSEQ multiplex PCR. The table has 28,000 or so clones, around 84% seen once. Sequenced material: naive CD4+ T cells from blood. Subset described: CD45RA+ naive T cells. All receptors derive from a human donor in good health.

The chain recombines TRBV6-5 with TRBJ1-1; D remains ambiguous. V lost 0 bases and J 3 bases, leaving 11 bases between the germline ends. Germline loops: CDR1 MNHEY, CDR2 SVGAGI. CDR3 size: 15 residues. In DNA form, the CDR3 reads TGTGCCAGCAGTTACTCATCCTCCCCAGACACTGAAGCTTTCTTT. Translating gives CASSYSSSPDTEAFF.

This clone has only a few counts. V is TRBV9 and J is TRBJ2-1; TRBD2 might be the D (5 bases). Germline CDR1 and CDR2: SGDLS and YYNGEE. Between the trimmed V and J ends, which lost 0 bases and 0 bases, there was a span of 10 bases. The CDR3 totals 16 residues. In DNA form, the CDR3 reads TGTGCCAGCAGCGTAGGAGTGCGGGTCTCCTACAATGAGCAGTTCTTC. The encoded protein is CASSVGVRVSYNEQFF.

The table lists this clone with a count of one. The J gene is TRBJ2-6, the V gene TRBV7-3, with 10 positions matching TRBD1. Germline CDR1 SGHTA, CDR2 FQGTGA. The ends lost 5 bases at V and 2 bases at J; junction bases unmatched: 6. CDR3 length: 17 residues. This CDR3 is CASSERTGGTGANVLTF. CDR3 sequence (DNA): TGTGCCAGCAGCGAACGGACAGGGGGAACTGGGGCCAACGTCCTGACTTTC.

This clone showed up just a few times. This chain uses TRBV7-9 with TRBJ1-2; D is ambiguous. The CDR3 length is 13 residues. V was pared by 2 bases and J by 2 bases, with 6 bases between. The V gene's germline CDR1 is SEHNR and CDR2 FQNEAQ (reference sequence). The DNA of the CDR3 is TGTGCCAGCAGCTTACCGGGGAACTATGGCTACACCTTC. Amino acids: CASSLPGNYGYTF.

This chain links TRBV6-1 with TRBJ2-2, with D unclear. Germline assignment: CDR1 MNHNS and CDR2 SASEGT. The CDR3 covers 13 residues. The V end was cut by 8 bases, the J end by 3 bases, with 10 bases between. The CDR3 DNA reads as TGTGCCAGCCCTACCCTACACACCGGGGAGCTGTTTTTT. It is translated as CASPTLHTGELFF.

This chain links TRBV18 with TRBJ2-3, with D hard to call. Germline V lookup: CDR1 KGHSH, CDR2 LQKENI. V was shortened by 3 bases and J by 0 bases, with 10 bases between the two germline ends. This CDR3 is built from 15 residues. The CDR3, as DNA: TGTGCCAGCTCACCGACATTCGCTAGCACAGATACGCAGTATTTT. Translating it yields CASSPTFASTDTQYF.

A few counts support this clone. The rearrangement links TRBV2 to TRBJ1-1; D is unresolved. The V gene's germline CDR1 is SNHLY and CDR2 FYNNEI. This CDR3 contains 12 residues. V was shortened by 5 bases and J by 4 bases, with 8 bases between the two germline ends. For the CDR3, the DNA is TGTGCCAGCAGTACAGAGAGCACTGAAGCTTTCTTT. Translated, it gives CASSTESTEAFF.

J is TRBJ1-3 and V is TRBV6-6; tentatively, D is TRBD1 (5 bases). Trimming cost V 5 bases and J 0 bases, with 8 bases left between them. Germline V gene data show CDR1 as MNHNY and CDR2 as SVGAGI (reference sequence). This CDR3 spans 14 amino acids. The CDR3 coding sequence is TGTGCCAGCAGTCCCGGACACTCTGGAAACACCATATATTTT. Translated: CASSPGHSGNTIYF.

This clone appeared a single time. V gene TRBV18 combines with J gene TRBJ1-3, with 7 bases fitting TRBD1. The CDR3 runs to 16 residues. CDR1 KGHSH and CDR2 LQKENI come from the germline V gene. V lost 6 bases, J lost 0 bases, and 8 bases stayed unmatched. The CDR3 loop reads CASSLGQPSSGNTIYF. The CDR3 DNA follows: TGTGCCAGCTCGTTGGGACAGCCAAGCTCTGGAAACACCATATATTTT.

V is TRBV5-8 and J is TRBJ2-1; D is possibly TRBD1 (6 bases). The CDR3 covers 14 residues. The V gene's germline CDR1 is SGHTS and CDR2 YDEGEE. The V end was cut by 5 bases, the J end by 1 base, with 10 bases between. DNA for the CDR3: TGTGCCAGCAGGCCAGGGGTTTCCTACAATGAGCAGTTCTTC. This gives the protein CASRPGVSYNEQFF.

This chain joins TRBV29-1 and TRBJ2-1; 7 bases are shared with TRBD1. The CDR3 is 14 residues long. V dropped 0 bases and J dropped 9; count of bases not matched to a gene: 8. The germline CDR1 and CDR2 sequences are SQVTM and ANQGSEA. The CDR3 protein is CSVEDPHRGSEQFF. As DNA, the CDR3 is TGCAGCGTTGAAGATCCCCACAGGGGCAGTGAGCAGTTCTTC.

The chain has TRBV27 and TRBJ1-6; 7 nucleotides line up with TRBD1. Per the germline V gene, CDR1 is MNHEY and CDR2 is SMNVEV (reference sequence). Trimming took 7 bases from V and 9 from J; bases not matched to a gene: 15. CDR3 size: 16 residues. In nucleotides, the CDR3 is TGTGCCAGCACACTAATCGGACAGGATCAAGGTTCACCCCTCCACTTT. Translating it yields CASTLIGQDQGSPLHF.

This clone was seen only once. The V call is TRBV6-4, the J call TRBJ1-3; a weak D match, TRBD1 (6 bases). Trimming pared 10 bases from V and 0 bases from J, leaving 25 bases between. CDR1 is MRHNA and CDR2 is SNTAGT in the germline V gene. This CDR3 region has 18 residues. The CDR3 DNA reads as TGTGCCACGAAGGGGTCCCCGGGACATGCTAACTCTGGAAACACCATATATTTT. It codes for CATKGSPGHANSGNTIYF.

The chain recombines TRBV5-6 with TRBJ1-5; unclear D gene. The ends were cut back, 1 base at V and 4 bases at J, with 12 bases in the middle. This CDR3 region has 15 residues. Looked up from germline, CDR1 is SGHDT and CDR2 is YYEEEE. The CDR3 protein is CASSLLQLPNQPQHF. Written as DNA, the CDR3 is TGTGCCAGCAGCTTGTTACAGTTACCTAATCAGCCCCAGCATTTT.

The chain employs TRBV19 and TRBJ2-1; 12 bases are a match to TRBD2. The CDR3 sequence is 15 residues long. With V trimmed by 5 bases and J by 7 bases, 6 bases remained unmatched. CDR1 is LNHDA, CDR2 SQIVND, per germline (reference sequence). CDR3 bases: TGTGCCAGTAGTCTCACTAGCGGGGGGCGGAATGAGCAGTTCTTC. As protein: CASSLTSGGRNEQFF.

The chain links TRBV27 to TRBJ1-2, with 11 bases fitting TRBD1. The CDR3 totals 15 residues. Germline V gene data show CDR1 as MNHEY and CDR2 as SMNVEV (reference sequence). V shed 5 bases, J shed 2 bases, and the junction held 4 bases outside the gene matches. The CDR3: CASSPRTGGNYGYTF. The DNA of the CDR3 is TGTGCCAGCAGTCCAAGGACAGGGGGCAACTATGGCTACACCTTC.

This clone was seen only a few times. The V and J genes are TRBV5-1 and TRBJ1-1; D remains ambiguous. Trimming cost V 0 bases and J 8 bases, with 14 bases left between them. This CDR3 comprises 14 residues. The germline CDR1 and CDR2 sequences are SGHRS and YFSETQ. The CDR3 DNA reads TGCGCCAGCAGCTTGGAAGTAGGTCCGAGGGAAGCTTTCTTT. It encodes CASSLEVGPREAFF.

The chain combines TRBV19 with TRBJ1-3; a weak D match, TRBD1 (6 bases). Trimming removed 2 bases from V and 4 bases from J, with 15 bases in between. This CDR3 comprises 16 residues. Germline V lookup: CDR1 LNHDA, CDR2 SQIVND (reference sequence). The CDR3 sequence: CASSIPGQSRGNTIYF. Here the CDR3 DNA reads TGTGCCAGTAGTATACCGGGACAATCGAGGGGAAACACCATATATTTT.